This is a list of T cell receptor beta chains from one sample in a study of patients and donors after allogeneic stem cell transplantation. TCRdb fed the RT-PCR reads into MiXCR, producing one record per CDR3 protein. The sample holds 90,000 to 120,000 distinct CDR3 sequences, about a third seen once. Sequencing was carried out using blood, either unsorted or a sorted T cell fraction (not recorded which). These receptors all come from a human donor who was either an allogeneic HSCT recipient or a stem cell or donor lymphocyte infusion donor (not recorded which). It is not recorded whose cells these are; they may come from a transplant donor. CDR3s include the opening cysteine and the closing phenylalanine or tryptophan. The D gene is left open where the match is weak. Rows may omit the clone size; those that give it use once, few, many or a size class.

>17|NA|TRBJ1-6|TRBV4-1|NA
CASSQELASSYNSPLHF
TGCGCCAGCAGCCAAGAACTGGCGAGCTCCTATAATTCACCCCTCCACTTT
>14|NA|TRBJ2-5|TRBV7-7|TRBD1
CASSLEGTEETQYF
TGTGCTAGCAGCTTGGAAGGGACAGAAGAGACCCAGTACTTC
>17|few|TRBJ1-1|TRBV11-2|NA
CASSSVARGFMNTEAFF
TGTGCCAGCAGCTCAGTAGCTCGGGGTTTTATGAACACTGAAGCTTTCTTT
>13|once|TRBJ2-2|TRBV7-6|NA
CASSLFNTGELFF
TGTGCCAGCAGCTTATTTAACACCGGGGAGCTGTTTTTT
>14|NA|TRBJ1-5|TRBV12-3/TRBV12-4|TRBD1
CASSSDRGHQPQHF
TGTGCCAGCAGTTCTGACAGGGGACATCAGCCCCAGCATTTT
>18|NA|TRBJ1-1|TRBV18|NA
CASSPGLGRQGGNTEAFF
TGTGCCAGCTCACCGGGGCTTGGCAGGCAAGGGGGGAACACTGAAGCTTTCTTT
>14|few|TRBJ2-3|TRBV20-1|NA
CSAQNRERTDTQYF
TGCAGTGCTCAGAACAGGGAGCGTACAGATACGCAGTATTTT
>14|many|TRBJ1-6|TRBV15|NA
CATSVTRGYSPLHF
TGTGCCACCAGCGTCACCAGGGGTTATTCACCCCTCCACTTT
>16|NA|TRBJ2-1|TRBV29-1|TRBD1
CSVGKYGTGIYNEQFF
TGCAGCGTTGGAAAATATGGGACAGGGATATACAATGAGCAGTTCTTC
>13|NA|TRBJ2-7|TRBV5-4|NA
CASSSQGWNEQYF
TGTGCCAGCAGCTCCCAGGGTTGGAACGAGCAGTACTTC
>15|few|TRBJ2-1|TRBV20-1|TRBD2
CSARTSGRWDNEQFF
TGCAGTGCCCGGACTAGCGGGAGGTGGGACAATGAGCAGTTCTTC
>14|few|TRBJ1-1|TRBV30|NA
CAWNPADRGTEAFF
TGTGCCTGGAATCCCGCGGATCGGGGCACTGAAGCTTTCTTT
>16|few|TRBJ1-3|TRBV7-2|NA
CASSSPPTRFGNTIYF
TGTGCCAGCAGCTCCCCGCCGACACGATTTGGAAACACCATATATTTT
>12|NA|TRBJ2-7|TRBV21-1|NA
CASIYRGGEQYF
TGTGCCAGCATCTACAGGGGAGGCGAGCAGTACTTC
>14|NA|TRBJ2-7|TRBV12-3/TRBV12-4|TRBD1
CASSFRYRGAEQYF
TGTGCCAGCAGTTTTAGGTACAGGGGGGCCGAGCAGTACTTC
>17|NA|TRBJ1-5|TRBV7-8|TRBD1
CASSLRTGEYSNQPQHF
TGTGCCAGCAGCCTAAGGACAGGCGAATATAGCAATCAGCCCCAGCATTTT
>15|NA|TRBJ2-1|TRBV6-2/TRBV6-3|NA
CASSYSRPSYNEQFF
TGTGCCAGCAGTTACTCGAGGCCGTCCTACAATGAGCAGTTCTTC
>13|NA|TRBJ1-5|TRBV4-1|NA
CASSQDANQPQHF
TGCGCCAGCAGCCAAGATGCGAATCAGCCCCAGCATTTT
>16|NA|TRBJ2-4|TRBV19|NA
CASSHRGELAKNIQYF
TGTGCCAGTAGTCATAGGGGGGAACTAGCCAAAAACATTCAGTACTTC
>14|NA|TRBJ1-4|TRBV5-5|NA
CASSFSGPMRGLFF
TGTGCCAGCAGCTTTTCCGGACCGATGCGAGGACTGTTTTTT
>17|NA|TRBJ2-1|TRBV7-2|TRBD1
CASSLGGVDRAHNEQFF
TGTGCCAGCAGCTTAGGGGGAGTGGACAGGGCCCACAATGAGCAGTTCTTC
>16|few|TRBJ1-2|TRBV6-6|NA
CASSYSRSGVVYGYTF
TGTGCCAGCAGTTACTCGAGATCAGGGGTAGTCTATGGCTACACCTTC
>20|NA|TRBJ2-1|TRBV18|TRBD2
CASSPVPGGPLSSSYNEQFF
TGTGCCAGCTCACCGGTCCCGGGAGGGCCTTTATCGAGCTCCTACAATGAGCAGTTCTTC
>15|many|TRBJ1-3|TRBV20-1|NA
CSARDPNRNGHTIYF
TGCAGTGCTAGAGATCCGAACAGGAACGGACACACCATATATTTT
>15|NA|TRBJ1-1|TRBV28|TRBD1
CASSSTGQGVTEAFF
TGTGCCAGCAGTTCTACGGGACAGGGGGTAACTGAAGCTTTCTTT
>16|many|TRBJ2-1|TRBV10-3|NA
CAISESILSPYNEQFF
TGTGCCATCAGTGAGTCGATCCTTTCGCCCTACAATGAGCAGTTCTTC
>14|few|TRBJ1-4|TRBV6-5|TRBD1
CASSYDRGEEKLFF
TGTGCCAGCAGTTACGACAGGGGTGAGGAAAAACTGTTTTTT
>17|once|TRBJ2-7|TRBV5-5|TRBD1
CASSLGTPGQGSYEQYF
TGTGCCAGCAGCTTGGGGACCCCGGGACAGGGGTCCTACGAGCAGTACTTC
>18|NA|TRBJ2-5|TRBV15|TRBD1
CATSRDSPGQGAGETQYF
TGTGCCACCAGCAGAGATAGCCCCGGACAGGGGGCAGGGGAGACCCAGTACTTC
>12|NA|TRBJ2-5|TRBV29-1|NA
CSVESGLETQYF
TGCAGCGTTGAATCCGGGTTGGAGACCCAGTACTTC